One and the same sample provided the 5 T cell receptor beta chains below, sequenced in a study of blood T cell repertoires in COVID-19 (dated by TCRdb to the early 2020s). The library relied on the immunoSEQ multiplex PCR assay. TCRdb took this table from immuneACCESS and kept in-frame rearrangements with V and J called. Such tables lack part of the clones; where checked against another copy, unresolved V genes explain under half of the gap, and the rest is unexplained. Present in this sample are around 300,000 clones, about nine tenths of which were seen just once. The ten largest clones add up to approximately 6.5% of the sample. Sequenced input: peripheral blood. All receptors come from a woman in her fifties or sixties with COVID-19, enrolled during active disease.

V gene TRBV7-9 combines with J gene TRBJ1-6; 9 bases are a match to TRBD1. J was trimmed by 7 bases and V by 4 bases; bases with no gene match: 5. Germline V gene sequence: CDR1 SEHNR, CDR2 FQNEAQ (reference sequence). This CDR3 spans 15 amino acids. CDR3 in amino acids: CASSWDRAKNSPLHF. The CDR3 DNA follows: TGTGCCAGCAGCTGGGACAGGGCCAAAAATTCACCCCTCCACTTT.

This clone ranks as medium-sized (0.01 to 0.1%). The chain has TRBV30 and TRBJ1-1; 7 bases agree with TRBD1. V was clipped by 3 bases and J by 1 base; unmatched bases: 8. The CDR3 covers 15 residues. CDR1 and CDR2 (germline): GTSNPN, SVGIG (reference sequence). As DNA, the CDR3 is TGTGCCTGGAGGATCCGGGACAGAGAGAACACTGAAGCTTTCTTT. Translating gives CAWRIRDRENTEAFF.

The chain combines TRBV2 with TRBJ2-3; TRBD2 matches at 7 bases. V shed 5 bases and J 3 bases; nucleotides not matched to a gene: 14. This CDR3 contains 17 residues. Per the germline V gene, CDR1 is SNHLY and CDR2 is FYNNEI. Here the CDR3 reads CASSRPWEGPVTDTQYF. The DNA for the CDR3 is TGTGCCAGCAGTCGCCCATGGGAGGGCCCTGTGACAGATACGCAGTATTTT.

The V and J genes are TRBV7-2 and TRBJ2-7, with 10 positions matching TRBD2. V shed 5 bases, J shed 4 bases, and the junction held 8 bases outside the gene matches. The CDR3 length is 15 residues. The V gene's germline CDR1 is SGHTA and CDR2 FQGNSA. The chain's CDR3 is CASSPRAGGPYEQYF. The CDR3 coding sequence is TGTGCCAGCAGCCCTCGAGCGGGAGGGCCTTACGAGCAGTACTTC.

V and J are TRBV19 and TRBJ1-2; D perhaps matches TRBD1 (6 bases). V dropped 1 base and J dropped 7 bases, with 10 bases sitting between them. This CDR3 has 13 residues. CDR1 is LNHDA, CDR2 SQIVND, per germline (reference sequence). In nucleotides, the CDR3 is TGTGCCAGTAGTATAGTCGACAGGTCTGGCTACACCTTC. Translated: CASSIVDRSGYTF. Filled out from reference TRBV19 and TRBJ1-2, the complete variable domain reads DGGITQSPKYLFRKEGQNVTLSCEQNLNHDAMYWYRQDPGQGLRLIYYSQIVNDFQKGDIAEGYSVSREKKESFPLTVTSAQKNPTAFYLCASSIVDRSGYTFGSGTRLTVV.